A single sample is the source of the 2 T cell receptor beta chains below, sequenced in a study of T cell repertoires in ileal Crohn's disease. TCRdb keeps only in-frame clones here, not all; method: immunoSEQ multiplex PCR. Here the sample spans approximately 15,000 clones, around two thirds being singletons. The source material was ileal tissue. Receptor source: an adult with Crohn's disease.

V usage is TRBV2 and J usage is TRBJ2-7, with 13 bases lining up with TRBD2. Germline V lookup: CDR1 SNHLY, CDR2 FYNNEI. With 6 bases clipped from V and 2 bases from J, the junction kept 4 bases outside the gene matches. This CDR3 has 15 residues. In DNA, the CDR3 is TGTGCCAGCAGACCGGGACTAGCGGGGACCTACGAGCAGTACTTC. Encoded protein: CASRPGLAGTYEQYF.

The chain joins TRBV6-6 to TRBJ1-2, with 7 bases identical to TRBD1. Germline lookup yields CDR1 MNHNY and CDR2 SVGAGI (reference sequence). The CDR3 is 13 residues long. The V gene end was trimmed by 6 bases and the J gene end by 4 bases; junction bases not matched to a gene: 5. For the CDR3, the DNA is TGTGCCAGCAGCCCTGACAGGGTCTATGGCTACACCTTC. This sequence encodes CASSPDRVYGYTF.